This T cell receptor beta chain was obtained from a study of T-cell memory formation after mild COVID-19. Ten or more counts support this clonotype. The antigen remains undetermined. TCRdb passed the 5' RACE reads through MiXCR, listing each CDR3 protein once. The sample records about 430,000 distinct CDR3 sequences, over 15% being singletons. Study conclusions and caveats: CD4+ bias marked clones expanding day 15 to 37, unlike balanced contracting clones. The finding that pre-infection memory included some responding clones suggested that cross-reactive memory joined.

The CDR3 is 15 residues long. Germline loops: CDR1 MNHEY, CDR2 SVGEGT. V gave up 2 bases and J gave up 0 bases, with 5 bases separating them. The sample was PBMCs or a T cell subset sorted from them (not recorded which). The V and J genes are TRBV6-2 or TRBV6-3 and TRBJ2-6; no clear D. The source of this sequence is a man between 18 and 29 years old who had mild COVID-19 (a few samples of this study predate the infection). Cell type and time point are not known. DNA of the CDR3: TGTGCCAGCAGTTACATCTTCTCTGGGGCCAACGTCCTGACTTTC. Its protein is CASSYIFSGANVLTF.